Presented here are 20 T cell receptor beta chains from one specimen sequenced in a study of CD8 T cells in Susac syndrome. When the RNA was reverse transcribed, random hexamers were used with an input of roughly 0.5 to 1 ug. A single record per CDR3 protein comes from TCRdb applying MiXCR to the immunoSEQ multiplex PCR reads. This table has about 130,000 distinct CDR3 sequences, roughly 94% appearing once. Sequenced material: CD4+ T cells from PBMCs. These receptors were collected from a human donor with multiple sclerosis.

The chain carries TRBV2 and TRBJ1-5; D gene unclear. Germline CDR1 reads SNHLY; CDR2 reads FYNNEI. The CDR3 is 14 residues long. Trimming cost V 6 bases and J 0 bases, with 9 bases left between them. The CDR3 loop is CASRAELSNQPQHF. The CDR3 nucleotides read TGTGCCAGCAGGGCAGAGCTTAGCAATCAGCCCCAGCATTTT.

In the case of this clonotype: Sequence at one end of the junction differs from germline and may be a read error. The chain combines TRBV7-7 with TRBJ2-5, with D perhaps TRBD1 (6 bases). Germline lookup yields CDR1 SSHAT and CDR2 FNYEAQ (reference sequence). This CDR3 has 14 residues. CDR3 protein: CASSPGQLQETQYF. The CDR3, as DNA: TGTGCTAGCAGCCCGGGACAACTCCAAGAGACCCAGTACTTC.

The chain couples TRBV5-1 to TRBJ1-2; D is unresolved. V gave up 2 bases and J gave up 8 bases, with 13 bases separating them. The CDR3 is made up of 13 amino acids. Germline CDR1 is SGHRS and CDR2 is YFSETQ. CDR3 coding DNA: TGCGCCAGCAGCTTCGACACAGCCCCGGGCTACACCTTC. Translated, it gives CASSFDTAPGYTF.

The gene calls are TRBV6-5 and TRBJ2-6, with a weak D call TRBD1 (5 bases). The CDR3 covers 16 residues. CDR1 and CDR2 (germline): MNHEY, SVGAGI. V lost 2 bases and J lost 2, with 10 bases in between. The CDR3 loop reads CASSYGRAPGANVLTF. The CDR3 DNA sequence: TGTGCCAGCAGTTACGGCAGGGCCCCTGGGGCCAACGTCCTGACTTTC.

The chain recombines TRBV6-2 or TRBV6-3 with TRBJ2-5; D uncertain. There are 11 residues in the CDR3. Trimming cost V 2 bases and J 5 bases, with 3 bases left between them. Germline V gene sequence: CDR1 MNHEY, CDR2 SVGEGT. CDR3 sequence (DNA): TGTGCCAGCAGTTACGGGGAGACCCAGTACTTC. Its protein product is CASSYGETQYF.

The rearrangement uses TRBV6-2 or TRBV6-3 and TRBJ2-7; 8 nucleotides match TRBD2. Germline CDR1 MNHEY, CDR2 SVGEGT. This CDR3 has 16 amino acids. V lost 2 bases to trimming and J lost 2 bases; unmatched junction nucleotides: 8. CDR3 coding DNA: TGTGCCAGCAGTTACCGGGGGACTAGGGGTCCCTACGAGCAGTACTTC. Translation gives CASSYRGTRGPYEQYF.

The chain links TRBV6-1 to TRBJ1-2, with D unclear. Germline CDR1 is MNHNS and CDR2 is SASEGT. V lost 2 bases and J 5 bases, leaving 12 bases between the germline ends. The CDR3 is 14 amino acids. The CDR3 DNA follows: TGTGCCAGCAGTGAAAAGACGGCTACTTATGGCTACACCTTC. It codes for CASSEKTATYGYTF.

The V and J genes are TRBV9 and TRBJ1-1, with a tentative D call TRBD1 (5 bases). This CDR3 is built from 16 residues. Germline V gives CDR1 SGDLS, CDR2 YYNGEE. Trimming left V 4 bases short and J 1 base short, with 17 bases between. The CDR3 is CASSPRDRHPNTEAFF. The CDR3 DNA is TGTGCCAGCAGCCCCCGGGACCGTCACCCGAACACTGAAGCTTTCTTT. Full variable domain (rest looked up from reference TRBV9 and TRBJ1-1): DSGVTQTPKHLITATGQRVTLRCSPRSGDLSVYWYQQSLDQGLQFLIQYYNGEERAKGNILERFSAQQFPDLHSELNLSSLELGDSALYFCASSPRDRHPNTEAFFGQGTRLTVV.

The chain couples TRBV20-1 to TRBJ1-1, with D possibly TRBD1 on 5 matching bases. This CDR3 spans 14 amino acids. Germline CDR1 reads DFQATT; CDR2 reads SNEGSKA (reference sequence). V was trimmed by 2 bases and J by 0 bases, leaving 10 bases between them. The CDR3 here is CSARLGGMNTEAFF. In nucleotides, the CDR3 is TGCAGTGCTAGATTGGGGGGGATGAACACTGAAGCTTTCTTT.

The V gene is TRBV20-1, the J gene TRBJ2-7; D gene uncertain. Trimming cost V 0 bases and J 2 bases, with 8 bases left between them. Germline loops: CDR1 DFQATT, CDR2 SNEGSKA (reference sequence). The CDR3 is 13 residues long. CDR3 amino acids: CSARDPLTYEQYF. The CDR3 coding sequence is TGCAGTGCTAGAGATCCTCTAACCTACGAGCAGTACTTC.

The chain couples TRBV7-9 to TRBJ1-2, with TRBD1 matching 8 bases. The CDR3 covers 13 residues. J lost 6 bases, V lost 5 bases, and 5 bases had no gene match. Germline lookup yields CDR1 SEHNR and CDR2 FQNEAQ (reference sequence). The CDR3: CASSPPGQDGYTF. The CDR3 region has the DNA TGTGCCAGCAGCCCCCCGGGACAGGATGGCTACACCTTC.

The sample holds one count of this clonotype. This chain joins TRBV6-2 or TRBV6-3 and TRBJ2-2, with TRBD2 matching 8 bases. This CDR3 comprises 14 residues. Trimming at V came to 7 bases and at J to 7 bases, leaving 8 bases not matched to a gene. Germline CDR1 MNHEY, CDR2 SVGEGT. The CDR3 DNA reads as TGTGCCAGCATGATACCCGCGGGGGGCGGGGAGCTGTTTTTT. Protein sequence: CASMIPAGGGELFF.

This chain connects TRBV10-3 to TRBJ2-5; a possible D gene is TRBD2 (6 bases). The germline V gene has CDR1 ENHRY and CDR2 SYGVKD. The CDR3 length is 13 residues. Trimming shortened V by 4 bases and J by 7 bases, and 13 bases separated the two germline ends. The CDR3 region has the DNA TGTGCCATCAGTGTGGAGGCGCGGGGGACCCAGTACTTC. The encoded protein is CAISVEARGTQYF.

The chain combines TRBV6-2 or TRBV6-3 with TRBJ2-5; 7 bases are a match to TRBD1. J lost 0 bases, V lost 6 bases, and 4 bases had no gene match. Germline V CDR1 and CDR2: MNHEY, SVGEGT. This CDR3 region has 14 residues. The CDR3 DNA sequence: TGTGCCAGCAGGATGGGACAGAACCAAGAGACCCAGTACTTC. This codes for CASRMGQNQETQYF.

J is TRBJ2-1 and V is TRBV30, with a tentative D call TRBD2 (5 bases). CDR3 size: 11 residues. Deletions cut 6 bases from V and 3 bases from J, with 6 bases between. CDR1 is GTSNPN and CDR2 is SVGIG in the germline V gene (reference sequence). The CDR3 DNA sequence: TGTGCCTGCGGGATCTACAATGAGCAGTTCTTC. This gives the protein CACGIYNEQFF.

V is TRBV5-1 and J is TRBJ2-5; tentative D call: TRBD2 (5 bases). Between the trimmed V and J ends, which lost 4 bases and 1 base, there was a span of 17 bases. CDR3 length: 16 residues. Germline V CDR1 and CDR2: SGHRS, YFSETQ. CDR3 nucleotides: TGCGCCAGCAGCCGAAGGGCCGGGAACTCCCAAGAGACCCAGTACTTC. Its translation is CASSRRAGNSQETQYF.

This chain links TRBV25-1 with TRBJ1-6; D unresolved. Trimming took 2 bases from V and 8 from J, leaving 4 bases between them. Germline values: CDR1 MGHDK, CDR2 SYGVNS. The CDR3 runs to 12 residues. CDR3 amino acids: CASSETYSPLHF. CDR3 coding DNA: TGTGCCAGCAGTGAAACCTATTCACCCCTCCACTTT.

The rearrangement uses TRBV18 and TRBJ2-7; D unresolved. Germline V gives CDR1 KGHSH, CDR2 LQKENI. CDR3 length: 15 residues. The V end lost 0 bases, the J end lost 7 bases, and 16 bases lay between the germline ends. CDR3 in DNA: TGTGCCAGCTCACCACCAGTAAAGGTTGGAGAAGAGCAGTACTTC. This translates into CASSPPVKVGEEQYF.

The chain recombines TRBV29-1 with TRBJ2-3, with D perhaps assigned TRBD1 or TRBD2 (5 bases each). The V gene's germline CDR1 is SQVTM and CDR2 ANQGSEA. V was shortened by 3 bases and J by 5 bases, with 21 bases between the two germline ends. The CDR3 has 16 residues. The CDR3 here is CSVDREIGSVGDTQYF. The CDR3 DNA follows: TGCAGCGTTGACAGGGAGATAGGATCGGTGGGAGATACGCAGTATTTT.

This chain connects TRBV12-3 or TRBV12-4 to TRBJ2-3; D is ambiguous. Deletions cut 1 base from V and 6 bases from J, with 5 bases between. This CDR3 comprises 12 residues. The CDR3 loop reads CASSLEGDTQYF. CDR3 DNA: TGTGCCAGCAGTTTAGAAGGGGATACGCAGTATTTT.